The T cell receptor beta chain under discussion was sequenced for a study of PD-1 blockade in mismatch repair-deficient tumors. The repertoire was sequenced with immunoSEQ multiplex PCR; TCRdb's copy has only in-frame clones and lacks some. This sample yields 120,000 or so clones, of which about 88% are seen a single time; about 13% belongs to the top ten. There are 14 residues in the CDR3. V lost 3 bases and J 1 base, leaving 11 bases between the germline ends. CDR1 is SGDLS, CDR2 YYNGEE, per germline. The rearrangement links TRBV9 to TRBJ2-7, with D unclear. This clonotype was sampled from an adult with mismatch repair-deficient cancer. The sequenced sample was peripheral blood, obtained 44 weeks after starting pembrolizumab. CDR3 bases: TGTGCCAGCAGCGCGAAAGACCTTTCCTACGAGCAGTACTTC. Encoded protein: CASSAKDLSYEQYF.